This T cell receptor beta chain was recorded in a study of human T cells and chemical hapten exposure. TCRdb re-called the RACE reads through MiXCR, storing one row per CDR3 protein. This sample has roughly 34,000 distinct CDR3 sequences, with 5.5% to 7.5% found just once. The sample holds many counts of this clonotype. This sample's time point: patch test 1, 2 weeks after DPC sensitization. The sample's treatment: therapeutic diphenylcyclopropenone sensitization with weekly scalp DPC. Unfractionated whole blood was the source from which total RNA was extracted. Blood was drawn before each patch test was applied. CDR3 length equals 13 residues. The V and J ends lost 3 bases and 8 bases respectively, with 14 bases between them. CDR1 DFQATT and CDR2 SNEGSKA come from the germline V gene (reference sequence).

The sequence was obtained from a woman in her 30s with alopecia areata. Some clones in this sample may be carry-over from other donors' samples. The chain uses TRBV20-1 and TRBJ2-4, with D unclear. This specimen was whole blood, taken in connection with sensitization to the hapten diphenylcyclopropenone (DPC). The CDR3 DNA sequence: TGCAGTGCTAGTGCGATGCTTGGGGACATTCAGTACTTC. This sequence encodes CSASAMLGDIQYF.